The 10 T cell receptor beta chains reported below all come from one sample, sequenced in a study of blood T cell repertoires in COVID-19. Generated by immunoSEQ multiplex PCR, the TCRdb table keeps only in-frame clones and is missing some. The sample records 43,000 or so clones, approximately 80% being singletons. Sequences were obtained from peripheral blood. The receptors come from a woman aged 60-70 years with acute or convalescent COVID-19.

In DNA, the CDR3 is TGTGCCTGGAGGGGTCAGGGGGTCGGTCAGCCCCAGCATTTT. It codes for CAWRGQGVGQPQHF. V usage is TRBV30 and J usage is TRBJ1-5; TRBD1 agrees at 7 bases. V trimming: 3 bases; J trimming: 6 bases; junction bases outside the gene matches: 8. Germline assignment: CDR1 GTSNPN and CDR2 SVGIG (reference sequence). The length of the CDR3 is 14 residues.

This chain uses TRBV27 with TRBJ2-7, with unresolved D. The V gene's germline CDR1 is MNHEY and CDR2 SMNVEV (reference sequence). V gave up 3 bases and J gave up 5 bases, with 14 bases separating them. This CDR3 comprises 14 residues. CDR3 sequence reads: CASSFYKTHHEQYF. CDR3 DNA sequence: TGTGCCAGCAGTTTTTACAAAACCCACCACGAGCAGTACTTC.

This clone was counted once. The chain combines TRBV20-1 with TRBJ2-7, with 7 bases aligning to TRBD1. Germline V lookup: CDR1 DFQATT, CDR2 SNEGSKA (reference sequence). J gave up 5 bases and V 3 bases, and 7 bases lay outside the gene matches. The CDR3 runs to 13 residues. The CDR3 is CSASIGTEHEQYF. In DNA form, the CDR3 reads TGCAGTGCTAGTATCGGGACAGAACACGAGCAGTACTTC.

The chain employs TRBV11-2 and TRBJ2-3; 13 bases match TRBD2. From germline, CDR1 is SGHAT and CDR2 FQNNGV. This CDR3 is 16 amino acids long. J was trimmed by 3 bases and V by 4 bases; bases with no gene match: 4. The CDR3 DNA is TGTGCCAGCAGCTCACTGACTAGCGGGGGGACAGATACGCAGTATTTT. This gives the protein CASSSLTSGGTDTQYF.

The rearrangement joins TRBV5-1 to TRBJ2-1; 7 bases are a match to TRBD1. The J segment lost 6 bases and the V segment lost 4 bases, leaving 7 bases of the junction unmatched. The CDR3 covers 14 residues. CDR1 is SGHRS, CDR2 YFSETQ, per germline. The chain's CDR3 is CASSTGTAGNEQFF. DNA of the CDR3: TGCGCCAGCAGCACCGGGACAGCAGGCAATGAGCAGTTCTTC.

CDR3 residues: CASSSTGAGYTF. The CDR3 DNA reads TGTGCCAGCTCATCGACAGGGGCTGGCTACACCTTC. The rearrangement uses TRBV18 and TRBJ1-2; 8 bases line up with TRBD1. In germline, CDR1 is KGHSH, CDR2 LQKENI. The CDR3 length is 12 residues. After removal of 5 bases from V and 7 bases from J, the junction contained 3 bases not matched to a gene.

V and J are TRBV13 and TRBJ1-3; no clear D. The V end was cut by 4 bases, the J end by 0 bases, with 10 bases between. Germline CDR1 reads PRHDT; CDR2 reads FYEKMQ (reference sequence). CDR3 length: 15 residues. The CDR3 sequence: CASSSYISSGNTIYF. As DNA, the CDR3 is TGTGCCAGCAGCTCTTACATCAGCTCTGGAAACACCATATATTTT.

V is TRBV10-3 and J is TRBJ2-4; D may be TRBD1 (7 bases). The germline V gene has CDR1 ENHRY and CDR2 SYGVKD. V lost 10 bases, J lost 8 bases, and 12 bases lay in between. This CDR3 spans 11 amino acids. CDR3 in amino acids: CATQGEDIQYF. The CDR3 DNA follows: TGTGCCACTCAGGGGGAGGACATTCAGTACTTC.

This rearrangement joins TRBV7-8 to TRBJ2-7; D uncertain. The CDR3 totals 14 residues. V dropped 5 bases and J dropped 4 bases, with 15 bases sitting between them. Germline loops: CDR1 SGHVS, CDR2 FQNEAQ. In nucleotides, the CDR3 is TGTGCCAGCAGCCAAATGACACCTCCTTACGAGCAGTACTTC. This translates into CASSQMTPPYEQYF.

With regard to this clone: The final CDR3 position lacks the conserved phenylalanine or tryptophan, pointing to a likely read error. The limits of the CDR3 on the DNA are not certain, so only TCRdb's listed CDR3 is given. The V call is TRBV5-4, the J call TRBJ2-7; TRBD2 reflects the table's D call only, with no check against the DNA. CDR1 is SGHNT, CDR2 YYREEE, per germline (reference sequence). Ends included, the CDR3 has 13 residues. The CDR3 reads CASSLAGVAGGAI.